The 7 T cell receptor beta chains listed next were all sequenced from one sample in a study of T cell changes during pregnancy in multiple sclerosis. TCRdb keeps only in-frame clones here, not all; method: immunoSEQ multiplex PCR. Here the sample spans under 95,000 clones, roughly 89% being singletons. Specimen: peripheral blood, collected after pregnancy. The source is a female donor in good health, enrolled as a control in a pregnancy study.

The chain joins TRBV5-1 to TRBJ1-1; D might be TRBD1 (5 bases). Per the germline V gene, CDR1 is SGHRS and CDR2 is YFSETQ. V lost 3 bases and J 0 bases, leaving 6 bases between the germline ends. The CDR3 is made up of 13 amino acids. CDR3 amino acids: CASSSDMNTEAFF. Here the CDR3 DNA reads TGCGCCAGCAGCTCGGACATGAACACTGAAGCTTTCTTT.

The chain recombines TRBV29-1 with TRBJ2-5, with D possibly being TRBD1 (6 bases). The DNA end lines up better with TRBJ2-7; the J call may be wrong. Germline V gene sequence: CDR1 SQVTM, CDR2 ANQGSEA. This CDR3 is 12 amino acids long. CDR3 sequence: CSVVGGTYEQYF. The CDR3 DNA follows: TGCAGCGTTGTAGGGGGTACCTACGAGCAGTACTTC.

CDR3 amino acids: CASSYGRYRYEQYF. DNA of the CDR3: TGTGCCAGCAGTTACGGTCGCTACCGCTACGAGCAGTACTTC. The gene calls are TRBV6-5 and TRBJ2-7; unclear D gene. Between the trimmed V and J ends, which lost 2 bases and 3 bases, there was a span of 11 bases. The CDR3 extends over 14 amino acids. The germline CDR1 and CDR2 sequences are MNHEY and SVGAGI.

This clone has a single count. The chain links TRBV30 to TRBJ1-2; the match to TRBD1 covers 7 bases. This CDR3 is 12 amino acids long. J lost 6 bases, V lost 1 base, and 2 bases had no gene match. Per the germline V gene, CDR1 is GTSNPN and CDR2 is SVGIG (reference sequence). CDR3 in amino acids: CAWSGGTDGYTF. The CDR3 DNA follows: TGTGCCTGGAGTGGGGGGACAGATGGCTACACCTTC.

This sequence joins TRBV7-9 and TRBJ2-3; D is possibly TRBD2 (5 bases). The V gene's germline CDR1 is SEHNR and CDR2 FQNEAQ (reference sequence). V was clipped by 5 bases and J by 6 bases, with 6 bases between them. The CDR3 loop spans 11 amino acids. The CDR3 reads CASSGLDTQYF. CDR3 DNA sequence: TGTGCCAGCAGCGGACTTGATACGCAGTATTTT.

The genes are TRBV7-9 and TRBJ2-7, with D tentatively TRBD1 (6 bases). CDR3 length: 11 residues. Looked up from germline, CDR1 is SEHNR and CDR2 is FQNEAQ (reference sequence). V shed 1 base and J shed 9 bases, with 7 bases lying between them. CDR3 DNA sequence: TGTGCCAGCAGCTTAGGAGGGGGGCAGTACTTC. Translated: CASSLGGGQYF.

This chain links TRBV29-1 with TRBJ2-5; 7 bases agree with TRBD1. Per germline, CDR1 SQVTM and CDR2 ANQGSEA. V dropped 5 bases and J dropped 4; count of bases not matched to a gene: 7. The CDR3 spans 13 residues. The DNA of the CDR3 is TGCAGCGTTCACGAACAGGGGAGAGAGACCCAGTACTTC. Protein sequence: CSVHEQGRETQYF.